The T cell receptor (beta chain) under discussion was sequenced for a study of T cell repertoires in cytomegalovirus infection (dated by TCRdb to between 2018 and 2021). Study-level background: Recently identified HLA-C-restricted CMV epitopes, whose presentation resists viral immunomodulation, were targeted by peptide stimulations together with well-studied HLA-B-restricted epitopes. Donor HLA type was relevant to the analysis, as public TCR beta signatures indicated carriage of CMV infection together with the matching HLA type.

Sample treatment or condition, as interpreted from the label and publication: in vitro stimulation with specific CMV peptide epitopes to enrich CMV-specific T cells. CDR1 and CDR2, looked up from the germline V gene, are SGHTA and FQGNSA. Compared with germline, V lacks 6 bases and J lacks 5 bases; bases without a gene match: 13. The CDR3 holds 18 amino acids from the cysteine to the phenylalanine. CDR3 DNA only is kept here, 54 bases in frame from base 1. The paper as a whole reports these results and caveats: In the ex vivo response, HLA-C-restricted CMV-specific TCR beta clonotypes were dominant, and in two of eight donors the single most frequent clonotype came from this HLA-C-restricted group. Cumulative frequency of public TCR beta family members discriminated carriers of CMV infection plus the relevant HLA type in this cohort and an independent approximately 370-donor cohort.

The run used an Illumina HiSeq 1500. TCRdb's own reprocessing of the public reads used fastp at Q25 and MiXCR and kept productive beta chains. Merged by CDR3 protein, the rows form single entries marked with the most common genes and DNA. The sample yields hundreds of thousands of distinct CDR3 sequences; 33% were counted once. The ten largest clones represent 15% to 20% of the sample. A note on this clonotype: The clone's antigen remains unknown. Within one base of it there is no much larger clone, and no base qualities were kept.

This chain is built from TRBV7-2 and TRBJ2-5, and 15 junction bases match TRBD2. Specimen: cultured PBMCs, collected from culture after CMV antigen stimulation. The origin of this receptor is a human donor in good health (CMV status not recorded). Some clones in this sample may be carry-over from other donors' samples. In nucleotide form, the sequence is TGTGCCAGCAGATTCCGAGGACTAGCGGGAGGGGGCCGGGAGACCCAGTACTTC. The translation is CASRFRGLAGGGRETQYF. Joined to the reference TRBV7-2 and TRBJ2-5 proteins, this CDR3 gives the full variable domain: GAGVSQSPSNKVTEKGKDVELRCDPISGHTALYWYRQSLGQGLEFLIYFQGNSAPDKSGLPSDRFSAERTGGSVSTLTIQRTQQEDSAVYLCASRFRGLAGGGRETQYFGPGTRLLVL.